The 32 T cell receptor beta chains in this list originate from one sample, sequenced in a study of HIV-infected patients and healthy controls. Follow-up blood was drawn about 14 weeks, roughly three months, after antiretroviral therapy began. Whole blood was used without fractionation, so all unsorted peripheral T cells were included. Around 450 ng RNA was reverse transcribed with alpha and beta constant-region primers. Separate chain-specific third strand synthesis with multiplexing indices produced the alpha and beta libraries. From the 5' RACE reads, TCRdb called clonotypes with MiXCR, one entry per CDR3 protein. Among some 7,700 distinct CDR3 sequences listed, about 7% were seen once. Source: blood, taken during antiretroviral therapy. The receptors were sampled from an adult with HIV infection.

This clonotype ranks as medium-sized. Within a library made for alpha chains, this beta chain is off target, and its count is uninformative. This rearrangement joins TRBV7-3 to TRBJ2-5; D gene uncertain. CDR3 size: 13 residues. V was clipped by 4 bases and J by 3 bases, with 9 bases between them. The germline V gene encodes CDR1 SGHTA and CDR2 FQGTGA. The CDR3 region has the DNA TGTGCCAGCAGCTCTGCTAGAGAAGAGACCCAGTACTTC. Encoded protein: CASSSAREETQYF.

This clonotype was observed at least ten times. Because the library targeted alpha chains, this beta chain is an off-target read whose size means little. This CDR3 reads CASSKASTDTQYF. In DNA form, the CDR3 reads TGTGCCAGCAGCAAAGCTAGCACAGATACGCAGTATTTT. The chain employs TRBV12-3 or TRBV12-4 and TRBJ2-3; no reliable D call. Trimming removed 6 bases at V and 0 bases at J, with 7 bases between. The CDR3 is 13 amino acids.

This clonotype was observed many times. The size of this beta chain means little, since it is a stray read in a library made for alpha chains. J is TRBJ1-5 and V is TRBV7-9; no reliable D call. V shed 4 bases and J shed 5 bases, with 9 bases lying between them. This CDR3 contains 13 residues. CDR1 SEHNR and CDR2 FQNEAQ come from the germline V gene (reference sequence). The chain's CDR3 is CASSSGMDQPQHF. CDR3 sequence (DNA): TGTGCCAGCAGCTCCGGGATGGATCAGCCCCAGCATTTT.

Relative to its sample, this clonotype is medium-sized. Since the library was made to target alpha chains, this beta chain is a stray read and its abundance is not meaningful. The chain recombines TRBV5-1 with TRBJ2-3; D unresolved. V lost 4 bases and J 8 bases, leaving 11 bases between the germline ends. This CDR3 comprises 12 residues. The germline CDR1 and CDR2 sequences are SGHRS and YFSETQ. The CDR3 DNA follows: TGCGCCAGCAGCCAGCGTGGTTCTACGCAGTATTTT. Its translation: CASSQRGSTQYF.

This clonotype was picked up many times. With the library built for alpha chains, this beta chain is off target and its frequency is not meaningful. V usage is TRBV6-5 and J usage is TRBJ2-1, with D possibly matching TRBD2 (7 bases). The V and J ends lost 4 bases and 2 bases respectively, with 12 bases between them. CDR1 and CDR2 (germline): MNHEY, SVGAGI. This CDR3 comprises 15 residues. CDR3 sequence: CASSFRGATYNEQFF. CDR3 bases: TGTGCCAGCAGTTTCCGGGGGGCGACCTACAATGAGCAGTTCTTC.

In its sample, this clonotype was seen many times. A library prepared for alpha chains yielded this beta chain as an off-target read; its size is of little meaning. The chain joins TRBV30 to TRBJ2-1; D could derive from TRBD1 or TRBD2 (5 bases each). The germline V and J ends were trimmed by 4 bases and 0 bases, with 10 bases remaining between them. CDR3 length equals 14 residues. CDR1 and CDR2 from the germline V gene are GTSNPN and SVGIG (reference sequence). This CDR3 reads CAWKGTSSYNEQFF. In DNA form, the CDR3 reads TGTGCCTGGAAGGGGACGAGCTCCTACAATGAGCAGTTCTTC.

In its sample, this clonotype is medium-sized. This beta chain is a stray read from a library made for alpha chains; its abundance is not meaningful. The rearrangement links TRBV29-1 to TRBJ2-2; D ambiguous. V was trimmed by 3 bases and J by 2 bases, leaving 10 bases between them. This CDR3 has 14 amino acids. Per the germline V gene, CDR1 is SQVTM and CDR2 is ANQGSEA. The CDR3 bases are TGCAGCGTTGAGCGTCCCGTTAACACCGGGGAGCTGTTTTTT. Translation gives CSVERPVNTGELFF.

At least ten counts were recorded for this clonotype. This beta chain appears as a stray read in a library generated for alpha chains; its size is not informative. The CDR3 sequence is CASTLGGGAYPGELFF. CDR3 coding DNA: TGTGCCAGCACCCTGGGGGGGGGCGCGTACCCCGGGGAGCTGTTTTTT. The rearrangement joins TRBV12-3 or TRBV12-4 to TRBJ2-2; a possible D gene is TRBD2 (7 bases). V shed 7 bases and J shed 6 bases, with 21 bases lying between them. This CDR3 region has 16 residues.

This clonotype was counted ten times or more. Since the library was made to target alpha chains, this beta chain is a stray read and its abundance is not meaningful. The rearrangement joins TRBV27 to TRBJ2-7; D is possibly TRBD2 (5 bases). Deletions cut 0 bases from V and 2 bases from J, with 11 bases between. The length of the CDR3 is 15 residues. Germline V lookup: CDR1 MNHEY, CDR2 SMNVEV (reference sequence). This CDR3 is CASSLSSGWTYEQYF. As DNA, the CDR3 is TGTGCCAGCAGTTTATCATCGGGATGGACCTACGAGCAGTACTTC.

Many counts were recorded for this clonotype. Since the library was made to target alpha chains, this beta chain is a stray read and its abundance is not meaningful. The J gene is TRBJ1-4, the V gene TRBV7-9; D perhaps matches TRBD1 (6 bases). V gave up 6 bases and J gave up 3 bases, with 14 bases separating them. The CDR3 sequence is 15 residues long. CDR1 is SEHNR and CDR2 is FQNEAQ in the germline V gene (reference sequence). CDR3 sequence (DNA): TGTGCCAGCAGGGATACAGGGACTGCTAATGAAAAACTGTTTTTT. This codes for CASRDTGTANEKLFF.

This clonotype was picked up many times. This beta chain turned up in a library designed for alpha chains; as an off-target read, its abundance says little. V gene TRBV4-2 combines with J gene TRBJ2-5; 11 nucleotides align to TRBD2. V lost 0 bases to trimming and J lost 6 bases; unmatched junction nucleotides: 9. This CDR3 region has 17 residues. CDR1 is LGHNA and CDR2 is YNFKEQ in the germline V gene. CDR3 amino acids: CASSQDPTSGVVKTQYF. The CDR3 DNA follows: TGTGCCAGCAGCCAAGATCCGACTAGCGGGGTCGTAAAGACCCAGTACTTC.

This clonotype was seen at least ten times. The library was built for alpha chains, so this beta chain is an off-target read and its size means little. The chain has TRBV7-9 and TRBJ2-3; TRBD1 agrees at 7 bases. The CDR3 loop spans 13 amino acids. Germline V CDR1 and CDR2: SEHNR, FQNEAQ (reference sequence). The junction had 9 bases not matched to a gene; V was cut back by 11 bases and J by 4 bases. CDR3: CAGRQGSSDTQYF. Here the CDR3 DNA reads TGTGCCGGGAGACAGGGAAGTTCAGATACGCAGTATTTT.

In the case of this clonotype: A single base separates this from a much larger clone, so it may be a read error. Since it is a stray read in a library aimed at alpha chains, this beta chain has a size that is not meaningful. J is TRBJ2-7 and V is TRBV29-1; D is ambiguous. Germline V gene data show CDR1 as SQVTM and CDR2 as ANQGSEA. This CDR3 is built from 13 residues. This CDR3 reads CSVVAPGVYEQCF. CDR3 sequence (DNA): TGCAGCGTTGTGGCCCCAGGAGTCTACGAGCAGTGCTTC.

There are many counts of this clonotype. The library was prepared for alpha chains; this beta chain is a stray read, so its frequency means little. This rearrangement joins TRBV5-6 to TRBJ2-2, with D uncertain. The CDR3 has 14 amino acids. Germline V gene lookup returns CDR1 SGHDT and CDR2 YYEEEE. V was shortened by 0 bases and J by 1 base, with 4 bases between the two germline ends. This chain's CDR3 is CASSLVQNTGELFF. The CDR3 nucleotides read TGTGCCAGCAGCTTGGTGCAGAACACCGGGGAGCTGTTTTTT.

This clonotype is medium-sized in the sample. As an off-target read in a library built for alpha chains, this beta chain has a frequency of little significance. The V gene is TRBV4-1, the J gene TRBJ2-7; D call uncertain. This CDR3 has 14 amino acids. Germline V gene lookup returns CDR1 MGHRA and CDR2 YSYEKL. Trimming took 1 base from V and 2 from J, leaving 9 bases between them. The CDR3 DNA reads as TGCGCCAGCAGCCAAGGATCCAGAGCCTACGAGCAGTACTTC. It encodes CASSQGSRAYEQYF.

The table lists this clonotype with many counts. This beta chain appears as a stray read in a library generated for alpha chains; its size is not informative. The chain carries TRBV29-1 and TRBJ2-7; 14 nucleotides line up with TRBD2. CDR3 length: 15 amino acids. Germline CDR1 and CDR2: SQVTM and ANQGSEA. V dropped 3 bases and J dropped 1; count of bases not matched to a gene: 2. The CDR3 DNA sequence: TGCAGCGTTGATCGGACTAGCGGGAGGTCCTACGAGCAGTACTTC. This encodes CSVDRTSGRSYEQYF.

This clonotype was counted ten times or more. This beta chain lies outside the target of a library built for alpha chains; its clone size means little. The CDR3 spells CASALEGGTDTQYF. In nucleotides, the CDR3 is TGTGCCAGCGCACTGGAAGGGGGTACAGATACGCAGTATTTT. The rearrangement joins TRBV27 to TRBJ2-3; D may be TRBD1 (6 bases). V lost 8 bases, J lost 3 bases, and 15 bases lay in between. The CDR3 consists of 14 residues. Germline loops: CDR1 MNHEY, CDR2 SMNVEV (reference sequence).

There are many counts of this clonotype. The library was prepared for alpha chains; this beta chain is a stray read, so its frequency means little. This chain links TRBV6-2 or TRBV6-3 with TRBJ2-3; 14 positions match TRBD2. Germline V gene data show CDR1 as MNHEY and CDR2 as SVGEGT. With V trimmed by 6 bases and J by 0 bases, 8 bases remained unmatched. The CDR3 loop spans 18 amino acids. The CDR3 DNA reads TGTGCCAGCAGGGATGGACTAGCGGGAGGCCCTAGCACAGATACGCAGTATTTT. Translation: CASRDGLAGGPSTDTQYF.

By frequency in the sample, this clonotype is medium-sized. The library was prepared for alpha chains; this beta chain is a stray read, so its frequency means little. The V and J genes are TRBV14 and TRBJ2-5; D may be TRBD2 (5 bases). The V and J ends lost 4 bases and 2 bases respectively, with 14 bases between them. This CDR3 has 15 residues. Germline values: CDR1 SGHDN, CDR2 FVKESK. DNA for the CDR3: TGTGCCAGCAGCCCCGGACTGCTAAATCAAGAGACCCAGTACTTC. This encodes CASSPGLLNQETQYF.

About this clonotype itself: A read error may be the cause here, since a much bigger clone is one base away. Found in a library prepared for alpha chains, this beta chain is an off-target read, and its abundance has little meaning. V is TRBV20-1 and J is TRBJ2-7, with a possible D match to TRBD2 (6 bases). This CDR3 comprises 13 residues. Germline assignment: CDR1 DFQATT and CDR2 SNEGSKA (reference sequence). The CDR3 bases are TGCAGTGCTAGAGATCCTAGCGACTACGAGCAGCACTTC. Protein sequence: CSARDPSDYEQHF.

This clonotype was counted many times. Because this beta chain is a stray read in a library intended to capture alpha chains, its abundance should not be given much weight. Here the CDR3 reads CASSAGLSNSQNTQYF. The DNA of the CDR3 is TGTGCCAGTAGTGCGGGACTTTCCAACTCACAAAATACGCAGTATTTT. This chain connects TRBV19 to TRBJ2-3; D possibly corresponds to TRBD2 (6 bases). This CDR3 region has 16 residues. Trimming removed 5 bases from V and 7 bases from J, with 22 bases in between. Germline loops: CDR1 LNHDA, CDR2 SQIVND (reference sequence).

Comment on this clonotype: The library was built for alpha chains, so this beta chain is an off-target read and its size means little. The chain carries TRBV28 and TRBJ2-7, with D maybe TRBD1 (6 bases). Germline V gene sequence: CDR1 MDHEN, CDR2 SYDVKM. This CDR3 is 13 amino acids long. The germline V and J ends were trimmed by 3 bases and 5 bases, with 11 bases remaining between them. The CDR3 loop reads CASSFARGHEQYF. As DNA, the CDR3 is TGTGCCAGCAGTTTCGCCAGGGGCCACGAGCAGTACTTC.

This clonotype was detected many times. This beta chain represents an off-target read in a library built for alpha chains; its size is of limited meaning. This chain connects TRBV4-1 to TRBJ2-5, with 10 bases identical to TRBD2. With 0 bases clipped from V and 9 bases from J, the junction kept 4 bases outside the gene matches. Germline CDR1 and CDR2: MGHRA and YSYEKL. The CDR3 consists of 14 residues. This chain's CDR3 is CASSQEVAGGAQYF. The DNA for the CDR3 is TGCGCCAGCAGCCAAGAGGTAGCGGGAGGCGCCCAGTACTTC.

This clonotype occurred many times. This beta chain lies outside the target of a library built for alpha chains; its clone size means little. V and J are TRBV7-3 and TRBJ2-2, with TRBD2 identical over 13 bases. This CDR3 region has 18 residues. Germline assignment: CDR1 SGHTA and CDR2 FQGTGA. Losses at the gene ends were 6 bases for V and 0 bases for J; bases not matched to a gene: 7. CDR3 bases: TGTGCCAGCAGTTTACTAGCGGGAGGGCCGGCGAACACCGGGGAGCTGTTTTTT. It translates to CASSLLAGGPANTGELFF.

With respect to this clonotype: Because the library targeted alpha chains, this beta chain is an off-target read whose size means little. This sequence joins TRBV7-3 and TRBJ2-7, with a weak D call TRBD1 (6 bases). Deletions cut 0 bases from V and 1 base from J, with 10 bases between. Germline V lookup: CDR1 SGHTA, CDR2 FQGTGA. There are 15 residues in the CDR3. CDR3 region: CASSLTGQGSYEQYF. The CDR3 region has the DNA TGTGCCAGCAGCTTAACGGGCCAGGGGTCCTACGAGCAGTACTTC.

In this sample, this clonotype turned up many times. Because the library targeted alpha chains, this beta chain is an off-target read whose size means little. This rearrangement joins TRBV27 to TRBJ2-7; 9 bases line up with TRBD2. The CDR3 runs 15 residues. Germline values: CDR1 MNHEY, CDR2 SMNVEV (reference sequence). V lost 8 bases to trimming and J lost 6 bases; unmatched junction nucleotides: 14. The CDR3 DNA reads TGTGCCAGCGGAATAGCGGGAGCGCCTACGGGCGAGCAGTACTTC. It yields the protein CASGIAGAPTGEQYF.

Ten or more counts support this clonotype. This beta chain is a stray read from a library made for alpha chains; its abundance is not meaningful. The genes are TRBV28 and TRBJ1-6; D is unclear. This CDR3 is built from 19 residues. The germline V gene has CDR1 MDHEN and CDR2 SYDVKM. The V gene lost 5 bases and the J gene lost 8 bases, with 28 bases spanning the gap. DNA of the CDR3: TGTGCCAGCAGTCCCGTTGCGGTGAAGTCAGGCCCGAGGCATTCACCCCTCCACTTT. This gives the protein CASSPVAVKSGPRHSPLHF.

This clonotype occurred many times. The size of this beta chain means little, since it is a stray read in a library made for alpha chains. V gene TRBV5-4 combines with J gene TRBJ2-3; D perhaps matches TRBD2 (5 bases). The germline V gene has CDR1 SGHNT and CDR2 YYREEE (reference sequence). V was pared by 4 bases and J by 2 bases, with 14 bases between. CDR3 length equals 15 residues. The CDR3 spells CASSLLGIPTDTQYF. The CDR3 DNA reads TGTGCCAGCAGCCTCCTCGGGATACCCACAGATACGCAGTATTTT.

This clonotype appeared many times. Being off target in a library aimed at alpha chains, this beta chain has a size of little meaning. V usage is TRBV29-1 and J usage is TRBJ2-2; either TRBD1 or TRBD2 may supply D (5 bases each). Trimming stripped 3 bases from V and 6 bases from J, with 14 bases between. Germline values: CDR1 SQVTM, CDR2 ANQGSEA. This CDR3 is 14 amino acids long. The CDR3 DNA is TGCAGCGTTGAGGGTCGGGGCGTCCCCGGGGAGCTGTTTTTT. It codes for CSVEGRGVPGELFF.

This clonotype was seen many times. A library prepared for alpha chains yielded this beta chain as an off-target read; its size is of little meaning. The genes are TRBV6-1 and TRBJ2-7, with 10 bases lining up with TRBD2. The CDR3 loop spans 15 amino acids. With V trimmed by 8 bases and J by 0 bases, 7 bases remained unmatched. From germline, CDR1 is MNHNS and CDR2 SASEGT. The CDR3 bases are TGTGCCAGCGGGCGACTAGCGGGTTTCTCCTACGAGCAGTACTTC. Encoded protein: CASGRLAGFSYEQYF.

This clonotype was observed at least ten times. This beta chain slipped into a library made for alpha chains as a stray read, so its size is not meaningful. The chain uses TRBV6-6 and TRBJ2-7; a weak D match, TRBD1 (5 bases). Germline values: CDR1 MNHNY, CDR2 SVGAGI (reference sequence). The length of the CDR3 is 12 residues. Between the trimmed V and J ends, which lost 6 bases and 5 bases, there was a span of 11 bases. The CDR3 DNA reads as TGTGCCAGCAGCCAGGGCCTCCACGAGCAGTACTTC. It is translated as CASSQGLHEQYF.

This clonotype was counted at least ten times. This beta chain appears as a stray read in a library generated for alpha chains; its size is not informative. The J gene is TRBJ2-1, the V gene TRBV5-4, with D uncertain. The CDR3 is 12 amino acids. Germline CDR1 reads SGHNT; CDR2 reads YYREEE (reference sequence). The germline V and J ends were trimmed by 3 bases and 8 bases, with 9 bases remaining between them. This chain's CDR3 is CASSSSRHEQFF. CDR3 bases: TGTGCCAGCAGCTCGAGCAGGCATGAGCAGTTCTTC.